Listed here are 25 T cell receptor beta chains from one sample, sequenced in a study of T cells after yellow fever vaccination. MiXCR, run by TCRdb on the 5' RACE reads, gives a single entry per CDR3 protein. The sample lists 280,000 or so distinct CDR3 sequences; 7.5% to 9.5% were seen once. Sequencing used CD4+ T cells sorted from PBMCs, obtained 5 days after the yellow fever booster vaccination. Source of these receptors: a man aged 18-30 years who received the YFV17D yellow fever vaccine.

This clonotype was recorded many times. CDR3 sequence reads: CASSQNGEKLFF. Here the CDR3 DNA reads TGTGCCAGCAGTCAAAATGGTGAAAAACTGTTTTTT. This chain uses TRBV6-5 with TRBJ1-4; D remains ambiguous. V lost 5 bases and J lost 7, with 8 bases in between. The CDR3 spans 12 residues. Germline loops: CDR1 MNHEY, CDR2 SVGAGI.

This clonotype was seen more than once but under ten times. The chain couples TRBV5-6 to TRBJ2-3, with 9 bases lining up with TRBD2. V lost 4 bases, J lost 6 bases, and 12 bases stayed unmatched. The CDR3 extends over 16 amino acids. Germline CDR1 is SGHDT and CDR2 is YYEEEE. Here the CDR3 DNA reads TGTGCCAGCAGCCGCGGGCGCGGGGGGGCCTCCGATACGCAGTATTTT. Protein: CASSRGRGGASDTQYF.

This clonotype was picked up a small number of times. V and J are TRBV7-2 and TRBJ1-5; unclear D gene. V shed 0 bases and J shed 7 bases, with 10 bases lying between them. Per the germline V gene, CDR1 is SGHTA and CDR2 is FQGNSA. The CDR3 length is 14 residues. CDR3 nucleotide sequence: TGTGCCAGCAGCTTAGCTTCGGCTCAGCAGCCCCAGCATTTT. It codes for CASSLASAQQPQHF.

In DNA, the CDR3 is TGTGCCAGCAGTTTGGCGGGGCCCGGATCAAGGTCACCCCTCCACTTT. The encoded protein is CASSLAGPGSRSPLHF. The chain joins TRBV12-3 or TRBV12-4 to TRBJ1-6; possibly TRBD1 for D (5 bases). The germline V and J ends were trimmed by 3 bases and 10 bases, with 19 bases remaining between them. This CDR3 contains 16 residues.

This clonotype was picked up a small number of times. The CDR3 spells CASSFRGGGYTF. CDR3 DNA sequence: TGTGCCAGCAGTTTTAGGGGGGGTGGCTACACCTTC. The chain combines TRBV12-3 or TRBV12-4 with TRBJ1-2, with D perhaps TRBD1 (6 bases). V was clipped by 3 bases and J by 7 bases, with 9 bases between them. The CDR3 spans 12 residues.

A few counts support this clonotype. The chain joins TRBV6-1 to TRBJ2-4; no clear D gene. The germline V gene encodes CDR1 MNHNS and CDR2 SASEGT. Trimming removed 6 bases at V and 8 bases at J, with 17 bases between. The CDR3 runs to 14 residues. The CDR3 reads CASRLIDPRDIQYF. The CDR3 DNA reads as TGTGCCAGCAGATTAATTGACCCGCGTGACATTCAGTACTTC.

This chain links TRBV20-1 with TRBJ2-1; tentative D call: TRBD1 (6 bases). CDR1 is DFQATT and CDR2 is SNEGSKA in the germline V gene (reference sequence). The CDR3 totals 16 residues. V lost 0 bases and J 4 bases, leaving 16 bases between the germline ends. The CDR3 DNA reads as TGCAGTGCTAGAGATCAGGGGCAGGGTCTTTACAATGAGCAGTTCTTC. Residues: CSARDQGQGLYNEQFF.

The chain uses TRBV5-1 and TRBJ2-1, with a tentative D call TRBD2 (5 bases). The CDR3 extends over 15 amino acids. The germline V gene encodes CDR1 SGHRS and CDR2 YFSETQ. Trimming took 0 bases from V and 2 from J, leaving 9 bases between them. This chain's CDR3 is CASSLDLAAYNEQFF. The DNA for the CDR3 is TGCGCCAGCAGCTTGGACCTAGCTGCCTACAATGAGCAGTTCTTC.

The chain is built from TRBV20-1 and TRBJ1-2, with D perhaps TRBD1 (6 bases). The CDR3 spans 14 residues. Trimming took 6 bases from V and 2 from J, leaving 16 bases between them. Germline V gene data show CDR1 as DFQATT and CDR2 as SNEGSKA (reference sequence). For the CDR3, the DNA is TGCAGTGCCAGGGGTGGGCTAGGAAACTATGGCTACACCTTC. Its translation: CSARGGLGNYGYTF.

This clonotype turned up a few times. The chain uses TRBV29-1 and TRBJ2-4; possibly TRBD2 for D (5 bases). V lost 7 bases, J lost 1 base, and 8 bases lay in between. This CDR3 has 12 residues. Germline V gene lookup returns CDR1 SQVTM and CDR2 ANQGSEA. CDR3 sequence reads: CSAGMAKNIQYF. CDR3 in DNA: TGCAGCGCCGGGATGGCCAAAAACATTCAGTACTTC.

The gene calls are TRBV27 and TRBJ2-5, with a possible D match to TRBD2 (6 bases). Germline V gene data show CDR1 as MNHEY and CDR2 as SMNVEV (reference sequence). Between the trimmed V and J ends, which lost 8 bases and 4 bases, there was a span of 20 bases. CDR3 length: 15 amino acids. In nucleotides, the CDR3 is TGTGCCAGCCGAAGACCGGGACCGGGGGTAGAGACCCAGTACTTC. Translation: CASRRPGPGVETQYF.

This clonotype appeared many times. The chain uses TRBV7-2 and TRBJ2-7; TRBD2 matches 8 bases. This CDR3 has 13 residues. The germline CDR1 and CDR2 sequences are SGHTA and FQGNSA. V was pared by 3 bases and J by 4 bases, with 2 bases of the junction left unmatched. CDR3 in DNA: TGTGCCAGCAGCTTGGGACTAGAGTACGAGCAGTACTTC. This sequence encodes CASSLGLEYEQYF.

The chain is built from TRBV30 and TRBJ2-2; perhaps D is TRBD1 or TRBD2 (7 bases each). The CDR3 runs 14 residues. Germline assignment: CDR1 GTSNPN and CDR2 SVGIG (reference sequence). Trimming took 5 bases from V and 3 from J, leaving 13 bases between them. In DNA, the CDR3 is TGTGCCTGGCAACAGGGGAGGGACACCGGGGAGCTGTTTTTT. Protein: CAWQQGRDTGELFF.

This clonotype has at least ten counts. The chain has TRBV5-1 and TRBJ1-1, with unresolved D. Per germline, CDR1 SGHRS and CDR2 YFSETQ. This CDR3 spans 14 amino acids. Trimming removed 0 bases at V and 0 bases at J, with 6 bases between. The CDR3 DNA is TGCGCCAGCAGCTTGGACGGATTGAACACTGAAGCTTTCTTT. It translates to CASSLDGLNTEAFF.

The table lists this clonotype with many counts. The chain carries TRBV7-8 and TRBJ2-5, with D possibly TRBD2 on 6 matching bases. Trimming took off 5 bases at V and 2 bases at J, with 21 bases between the two ends. This CDR3 contains 17 residues. Per the germline V gene, CDR1 is SGHVS and CDR2 is FQNEAQ. CDR3 sequence: CASSLTSSGRFQETQYF. The DNA of the CDR3 is TGTGCCAGCAGCCTCACCTCCAGCGGGCGATTTCAAGAGACCCAGTACTTC.

The CDR3 bases are TGTGCCATCAGTGCGTACAGCACCTACGAGCAGTACTTC. This encodes CAISAYSTYEQYF. V is TRBV10-3 and J is TRBJ2-7, with unresolved D. CDR1 and CDR2 from the germline V gene are ENHRY and SYGVKD. Trimming stripped 4 bases from V and 2 bases from J, with 9 bases between. CDR3 length equals 13 residues.

This clonotype was found a few times. The chain joins TRBV20-1 to TRBJ1-5; 9 bases fit TRBD1. The CDR3 is 12 residues long. Germline loops: CDR1 DFQATT, CDR2 SNEGSKA (reference sequence). V shed 7 bases, J shed 5 bases, and the junction held 3 bases outside the gene matches. This CDR3 is CSGRTGDQPQHF. CDR3 in DNA: TGCAGTGGTCGGACAGGGGATCAGCCCCAGCATTTT.

The V call is TRBV28, the J call TRBJ1-1; 9 bases are a match to TRBD1. The CDR3 totals 13 residues. Germline V gene data show CDR1 as MDHEN and CDR2 as SYDVKM. Unmatched junction bases numbered 5, after V lost 8 bases and J lost 4 bases. The CDR3 region is CASLGQGSTEAFF. The CDR3 DNA reads as TGTGCCAGCCTAGGACAGGGGAGCACTGAAGCTTTCTTT.

This clonotype was seen a handful of times. The rearrangement uses TRBV5-1 and TRBJ2-1; a weak D match, TRBD2 (6 bases). CDR1 and CDR2 (germline): SGHRS, YFSETQ. V lost 6 bases and J 13 bases, leaving 20 bases between the germline ends. This CDR3 spans 13 amino acids. CDR3 region: CASTPATEGRQFF. CDR3 DNA: TGCGCCAGCACCCCAGCCACGGAGGGGCGACAGTTCTTC.

The chain carries TRBV11-2 and TRBJ2-2; D uncertain. Germline V gene lookup returns CDR1 SGHAT and CDR2 FQNNGV. The CDR3 loop spans 13 amino acids. Trimming shortened V by 4 bases and J by 4 bases, and 7 bases separated the two germline ends. The CDR3 is CASSSYLTGELFF. CDR3 sequence (DNA): TGTGCCAGCAGCTCGTACCTCACCGGGGAGCTGTTTTTT.

This clonotype occurred a few times. The chain combines TRBV20-1 with TRBJ2-3; 12 bases are shared with TRBD1. The germline CDR1 and CDR2 sequences are DFQATT and SNEGSKA (reference sequence). V dropped 6 bases and J dropped 3; count of bases not matched to a gene: 13. CDR3 length equals 17 residues. CDR3 DNA: TGCAGTGCGTCGGGACAGGGGGCGCGAGGAGGAACAGATACGCAGTATTTT. It specifies CSASGQGARGGTDTQYF.

This clonotype was seen a few times. The chain combines TRBV24-1 with TRBJ2-5; no clear D. The CDR3 is 12 amino acids. Trimming took 1 base from V and 5 from J, leaving 4 bases between them. The germline V gene encodes CDR1 KGHDR and CDR2 SFDVKD. CDR3 sequence (DNA): TGTGCCACCAGTGATTTCAGTGAGACCCAGTACTTC. Its protein product is CATSDFSETQYF.

The DNA of the CDR3 is TGCAGTGCTAGGAAGCAGGAGGTCGGTGAAGCTTTCTTT. Translating it yields CSARKQEVGEAFF. This rearrangement joins TRBV20-1 to TRBJ1-1; D is unresolved. The CDR3 is 13 amino acids. With 3 bases removed from V and 7 bases from J, the gap between germline ends came to 15 bases. Germline values: CDR1 DFQATT, CDR2 SNEGSKA (reference sequence).

This clonotype came up many times. The rearrangement joins TRBV9 to TRBJ2-1, with D possibly being TRBD1 (6 bases). The CDR3 runs 15 residues. Germline assignment: CDR1 SGDLS and CDR2 YYNGEE. Trimming took 4 bases from V and 4 from J, leaving 15 bases between them. The CDR3 is CASSSTGTPYNEQFF. Written as DNA, the CDR3 is TGTGCCAGCAGCTCGACCGGGACACCATACAATGAGCAGTTCTTC.

V usage is TRBV5-5 and J usage is TRBJ2-5; a possible D gene is TRBD1 (5 bases). The V gene lost 1 base and the J gene lost 5 bases, with 9 bases spanning the gap. From germline, CDR1 is SGHKS and CDR2 YYEKEE (reference sequence). The CDR3 spans 13 residues. In DNA form, the CDR3 reads TGTGCCAGCAGCTTGAGGGGCTTGGAGACCCAGTACTTC. Its translation: CASSLRGLETQYF. Based on the CDR3 plus reference TRBV5-5 and TRBJ2-5, the full variable domain is DAGVTQSPTHLIKTRGQQVTLRCSPISGHKSVSWYQQVLGQGPQFIFQYYEKEERGRGNFPDRFSARQFPNYSSELNVNALLLGDSALYLCASSLRGLETQYFGPGTRLLVL.